This T cell receptor (beta chain) was identified during a study of blood T cells in healthy people across ages. Broader study findings: Unsorted PBMC input precluded a conclusive naive versus antigen-experienced comparison.

From germline, CDR1 is MNHEY and CDR2 SVGEGT. The CDR3 totals 15 residues. V was cut by 2 bases and J by 0 bases, with 8 bases left in between. A few counts support this clonotype. Its antigen is not known. Primers used in a second PCR of about 6 to 11 cycles were a sample-barcoded 5' primer and a J-beta primer mix. Each TCR beta cDNA got a 12-nucleotide random molecular identifier. TCRdb analysed the 5' RACE reads with MiXCR anew, one entry per CDR3 protein. The sample lists about 290,000 distinct CDR3 sequences; 27% were seen once. The receptor comes from a woman aged 70-85 years in good health. Sequencing used blood. The chain uses TRBV6-2 or TRBV6-3 and TRBJ2-1; no reliable D call. This chain's CDR3 is CASSYELLSYNEQFF. Written as DNA, the CDR3 is TGTGCCAGCAGTTACGAACTGCTCTCCTACAATGAGCAGTTCTTC.